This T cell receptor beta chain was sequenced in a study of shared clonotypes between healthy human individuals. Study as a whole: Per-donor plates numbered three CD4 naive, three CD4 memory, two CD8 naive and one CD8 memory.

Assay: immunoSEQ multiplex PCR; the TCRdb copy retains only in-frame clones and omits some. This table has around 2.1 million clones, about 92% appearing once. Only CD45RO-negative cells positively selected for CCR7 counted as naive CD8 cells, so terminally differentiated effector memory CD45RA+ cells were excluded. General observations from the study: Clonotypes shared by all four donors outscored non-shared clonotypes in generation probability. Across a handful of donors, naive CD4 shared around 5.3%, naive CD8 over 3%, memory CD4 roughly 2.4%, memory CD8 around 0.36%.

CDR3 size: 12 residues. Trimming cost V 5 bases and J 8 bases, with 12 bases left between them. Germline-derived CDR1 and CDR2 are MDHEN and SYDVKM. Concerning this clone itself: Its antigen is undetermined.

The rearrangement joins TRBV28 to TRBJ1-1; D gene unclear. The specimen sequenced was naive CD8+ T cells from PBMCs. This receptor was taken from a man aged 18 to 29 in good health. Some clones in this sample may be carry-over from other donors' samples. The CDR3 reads CASSPAPREAFF. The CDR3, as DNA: TGTGCCAGCAGTCCTGCCCCGAGAGAAGCTTTCTTT.